The 26 T cell receptor beta chains presented below share a single source sample, sequenced in a study of immune cell composition in non-small cell lung cancer. Normal lung sampling was at least 3 cm from the tumour, as distant as possible. Some clones are missing from TCRdb's copy, which holds only in-frame ones; the method was immunoSEQ multiplex PCR. The table lists about 4,500 clones, over 60% of them singletons. Sequenced material: non-adjacent lung tissue. Receptor source: a human donor with non-small cell lung cancer.

The V and J genes are TRBV6-1 and TRBJ1-2; possibly TRBD1 for D (5 bases). Trimming removed 10 bases from V and 6 bases from J, with 21 bases in between. The CDR3 has 14 residues. Germline V gene lookup returns CDR1 MNHNS and CDR2 SASEGT. The chain's CDR3 is CATRIAGRDDGYTF. The CDR3 region has the DNA TGTGCCACCAGGATAGCGGGCAGGGATGATGGCTACACCTTC.

V usage is TRBV6-1 and J usage is TRBJ1-4; D is unresolved. The CDR3 spans 12 residues. Germline V gene data show CDR1 as MNHNS and CDR2 as SASEGT. Trimming stripped 5 bases from V and 7 bases from J, with 8 bases between. In DNA, the CDR3 is TGTGCCAGCAGTTCCGGCCCTGAAAAACTGTTTTTT. Encoded protein: CASSSGPEKLFF.

The CDR3 DNA reads as TGTGCCAGCAGCTACACTACTAGCGGGGGGGCCTACGAGCAGTACTTC. This sequence encodes CASSYTTSGGAYEQYF. The chain joins TRBV7-9 to TRBJ2-7; 13 bases match TRBD2. Germline assignment: CDR1 SEHNR and CDR2 FQNEAQ (reference sequence). CDR3 length equals 16 residues. The trim removed 4 bases at V and 2 bases at J, leaving 5 bases unmatched.

The chain combines TRBV10-2 with TRBJ2-1, with 16 positions matching TRBD2. This CDR3 spans 16 amino acids. V was clipped by 8 bases and J by 7 bases; unmatched bases: 8. CDR1 is WSHSY and CDR2 is SAAADI in the germline V gene. Written as DNA, the CDR3 is TGCGCCAGCTTAGGGACTAGCGGGGGGGTTGGAAATGAGCAGTTCTTC. Its translation: CASLGTSGGVGNEQFF.

This clone came up a few times. A read error may produce the germline difference seen at one junction end. This chain joins TRBV7-7 and TRBJ2-5, with 8 bases aligning to TRBD1. This CDR3 region has 13 residues. CDR1 and CDR2 from the germline V gene are SSHAT and FNYEAQ (reference sequence). This CDR3 is CASSLDRGETQYF. The CDR3 DNA follows: TGTGCTAGCAGCTTAGACAGGGGAGAGACCCAGTACTTC.

This clone was observed a handful of times. The rearrangement links TRBV7-8 to TRBJ1-5, with 7 bases lining up with TRBD1. The CDR3 covers 15 residues. Germline V gene sequence: CDR1 SGHVS, CDR2 FQNEAQ. The trim removed 5 bases at V and 7 bases at J, leaving 11 bases unmatched. This CDR3 reads CASSAVDRVRQPQHF. The DNA for the CDR3 is TGTGCCAGCAGCGCCGTCGACAGGGTCCGCCAGCCCCAGCATTTT.

The chain carries TRBV19 and TRBJ2-7, with 10 positions matching TRBD1. The J segment lost 7 bases and the V segment lost 9 bases, leaving 3 bases of the junction unmatched. The V gene's germline CDR1 is LNHDA and CDR2 SQIVND (reference sequence). This CDR3 contains 11 residues. CDR3 DNA: TGTGCCAGGGGGACAGGGGCTGAGCAGTACTTC. This translates into CARGTGAEQYF.

This clone was observed a handful of times. This chain uses TRBV5-6 with TRBJ2-1, with TRBD1 matching 9 bases. Losses at the gene ends were 2 bases for V and 5 bases for J; bases not matched to a gene: 8. This CDR3 is 16 amino acids long. Germline CDR1 is SGHDT and CDR2 is YYEEEE. In DNA, the CDR3 is TGTGCCAGCAGCTTACTCCTCGGGACAGGGAACAATGAGCAGTTCTTC. This gives the protein CASSLLLGTGNNEQFF.

The chain has TRBV19 and TRBJ2-1; D unresolved. Per germline, CDR1 LNHDA and CDR2 SQIVND (reference sequence). This CDR3 is 15 amino acids long. Trimming removed 7 bases from V and 4 bases from J, with 17 bases in between. This CDR3 reads CASTRDGVPYNEQFF. In DNA form, the CDR3 reads TGTGCCAGTACCCGCGATGGAGTTCCATACAATGAGCAGTTCTTC.

The chain combines TRBV11-2 with TRBJ2-2, with D perhaps TRBD2 (5 bases). The CDR3 runs to 14 residues. Germline CDR1 SGHAT, CDR2 FQNNGV. Trimming left V 5 bases short and J 3 bases short, with 10 bases between. The CDR3 nucleotides are TGTGCCAGCAGCCCGAGGGCCTACACCGGGGAGCTGTTTTTT. Translating it yields CASSPRAYTGELFF.

V usage is TRBV7-6 and J usage is TRBJ1-2; TRBD1 is a possible D gene (5 bases). Germline-derived CDR1 and CDR2 are SGHVS and FNYEAQ. V was cut by 1 base and J by 5 bases, with 8 bases left in between. The CDR3 runs 13 residues. The CDR3 reads CASSLDQGYGYTF. The CDR3 coding sequence is TGTGCCAGCAGCTTAGACCAGGGTTATGGCTACACCTTC.

The chain is built from TRBV29-1 and TRBJ1-2; 8 bases are shared with TRBD1. The CDR3 covers 14 residues. Per germline, CDR1 SQVTM and CDR2 ANQGSEA. Losses at the gene ends were 3 bases for V and 4 bases for J; bases not matched to a gene: 7. The CDR3 reads CSVESQGAGYGYTF. CDR3 coding DNA: TGCAGCGTTGAGTCGCAGGGGGCAGGCTATGGCTACACCTTC.

This chain links TRBV5-5 with TRBJ1-2, with 7 bases matching TRBD1. Per the germline V gene, CDR1 is SGHKS and CDR2 is YYEKEE (reference sequence). CDR3 size: 17 residues. V was clipped by 3 bases and J by 1 base; unmatched bases: 12. CDR3 protein: CASSSRYGTAHNYGYTF. CDR3 sequence (DNA): TGTGCCAGCAGCTCGCGATATGGGACAGCCCATAACTATGGCTACACCTTC.

This sequence joins TRBV5-1 and TRBJ2-5; tentatively, D is TRBD1 (6 bases). Germline V gives CDR1 SGHRS, CDR2 YFSETQ. The CDR3 length is 14 residues. The V end was cut by 0 bases, the J end by 5 bases, with 11 bases between. CDR3 in amino acids: CASSLARQGETQYF. The CDR3 DNA is TGCGCCAGCAGCTTGGCCCGGCAGGGGGAGACCCAGTACTTC.

To note about this clone: Mismatch with germline at one junction end may stem from a read error. The rearrangement uses TRBV29-1 and TRBJ2-1; D uncertain. In germline, CDR1 is SQVTM, CDR2 ANQGSEA. The CDR3 runs 12 residues. The DNA for the CDR3 is TGCAGCGTTGCAATCCCCGGGCCAACCTCTATCTTC. Its translation: CSVAIPGPTSIF.

The rearrangement links TRBV9 to TRBJ2-1; D unresolved. Trimming removed 6 bases from V and 5 bases from J, with 15 bases in between. This CDR3 region has 14 residues. Germline assignment: CDR1 SGDLS and CDR2 YYNGEE. CDR3: CASTPSPTHNEQFF. The CDR3 bases are TGTGCCAGCACCCCATCCCCCACGCACAATGAGCAGTTCTTC.

The chain has TRBV28 and TRBJ2-7; the D is unclear. CDR3 length equals 13 residues. Trimming stripped 1 base from V and 4 bases from J, with 8 bases between. CDR1 is MDHEN and CDR2 is SYDVKM in the germline V gene. The chain's CDR3 is CASSLSLTYEQYF. CDR3 DNA: TGTGCCAGCAGTTTATCCCTTACTTACGAGCAGTACTTC.

V gene TRBV7-9 combines with J gene TRBJ1-2, with unresolved D. With 5 bases removed from V and 8 bases from J, the gap between germline ends came to 18 bases. Looked up from germline, CDR1 is SEHNR and CDR2 is FQNEAQ (reference sequence). The CDR3 runs to 14 residues. CDR3 region: CASSPDGSRRGYTF. The CDR3 DNA sequence: TGTGCCAGCAGCCCCGACGGTTCCCGTCGGGGCTACACCTTC. Using reference TRBV7-9 and TRBJ1-2 for the parts outside the CDR3, the full variable domain is DTGVSQNPRHKITKRGQNVTFRCDPISEHNRLYWYRQTLGQGPEFLTYFQNEAQLEKSRLLSDRFSAERPKGSFSTLEIQRTEQGDSAMYLCASSPDGSRRGYTFGSGTRLTVV.

V and J are TRBV11-1 and TRBJ2-3; D unresolved. Germline loops: CDR1 SGHAT, CDR2 FQDESV (reference sequence). V dropped 5 bases and J dropped 2 bases, with 14 bases sitting between them. The CDR3 loop spans 15 amino acids. The CDR3 protein is CASSPRRSFTDTQYF. In DNA form, the CDR3 reads TGTGCCAGCAGCCCCCGAAGGTCCTTCACAGATACGCAGTATTTT.

The J gene is TRBJ1-2, the V gene TRBV30, with TRBD1 matching over 8 bases. Germline loops: CDR1 GTSNPN, CDR2 SVGIG (reference sequence). The CDR3 runs 14 residues. CDR3 residues: CAADRVVDNYGYTF. CDR3 nucleotide sequence: TGTGCTGCGGACAGGGTTGTCGATAACTATGGCTACACCTTC.

This clone was seen a handful of times. The chain employs TRBV5-6 and TRBJ1-1; 8 bases map to TRBD1. From germline, CDR1 is SGHDT and CDR2 YYEEEE. The CDR3 spans 13 residues. Losses at the gene ends were 2 bases for V and 10 bases for J; bases not matched to a gene: 7. CDR3 loop: CASSLLQGGLAFF. The CDR3 DNA sequence: TGTGCCAGCAGCTTACTACAGGGGGGATTAGCTTTCTTT.

The chain recombines TRBV5-1 with TRBJ1-1; TRBD1 agrees at 12 bases. The germline V gene has CDR1 SGHRS and CDR2 YFSETQ. CDR3 length equals 15 residues. V was clipped by 2 bases and J by 5 bases; unmatched bases: 4. CDR3 nucleotides: TGCGCCAGCAGCTTCCGGGACAGGGGGCGGACTGAAGCTTTCTTT. Amino acid sequence: CASSFRDRGRTEAFF.

The CDR3 region is CSVRAGGPYEQYF. Here the CDR3 DNA reads TGCAGCGTCCGGGCGGGGGGGCCCTACGAGCAGTACTTC. The V call is TRBV29-1, the J call TRBJ2-7, with TRBD2 matching over 9 bases. Looked up from germline, CDR1 is SQVTM and CDR2 is ANQGSEA. The CDR3 length is 13 residues. V dropped 6 bases and J dropped 2; count of bases not matched to a gene: 5.

This clone was seen a few times. The V call is TRBV29-1, the J call TRBJ2-5, with TRBD1 matching 8 bases. The CDR3 extends over 12 amino acids. Germline CDR1 and CDR2: SQVTM and ANQGSEA. The junction had 2 bases not matched to a gene; V was cut back by 4 bases and J by 4 bases. The CDR3 region is CSVVGQGETQYF. The CDR3 DNA reads TGCAGCGTTGTCGGACAGGGAGAGACCCAGTACTTC.

V and J are TRBV4-3 and TRBJ1-2; weak D call: TRBD1 (5 bases). The CDR3 contains 15 residues. V was shortened by 4 bases and J by 5 bases, with 17 bases between the two germline ends. CDR1 and CDR2 from the germline V gene are LGHNA and YSLEER. Here the CDR3 reads CASSPSRDLDYGYTF. The CDR3 region has the DNA TGCGCCAGCAGCCCATCTAGGGACCTCGATTATGGCTACACCTTC.

V and J are TRBV7-6 and TRBJ2-7, with a possible D match to TRBD1 (6 bases). Germline V gene sequence: CDR1 SGHVS, CDR2 FNYEAQ. The CDR3 is 15 residues long. V was pared by 2 bases and J by 3 bases, with 14 bases between. CDR3 residues: CASSLSRRQDYEQYF. The CDR3, as DNA: TGTGCCAGCAGCTTATCCCGTCGACAGGACTACGAGCAGTACTTC.